The present T cell receptor (beta chain) was sequenced within a study of blood T cell repertoires in COVID-19. Study-wide background: COVID-19 samples, acute and convalescent, were from the United States, Italy and Spain. PBMCs, B-cell-depleted T cells, or T cells provided the cDNA or gDNA that made up the material.

Original data processing: Amplified reference gene primers provided the basis for estimating nucleated cell counts. The table came from immunoSEQ multiplex PCR; TCRdb's copy has only in-frame clones and leaves some out. That table is the source of V, J and clone size, and D and trimming were worked out from the DNA. The table lists about 51,000 clones, 86% of them singletons, with around 1.2% in the top ten. The CDR3 runs 17 residues. V lost 4 bases to trimming and J lost 1 base, with 18 bases between them. Germline assignment: CDR1 SGHDT and CDR2 YYEEEE. This TCR came from a man between 60 and 70 years old with acute or convalescent COVID-19. The chain employs TRBV5-6 and TRBJ2-4; a weak D match, TRBD1 (5 bases). Sequenced: peripheral blood. CDR3 protein: CASSPGISSSAKNIQYF. The CDR3 bases are TGTGCCAGCAGCCCAGGGATATCTAGTTCGGCCAAAAACATTCAGTACTTC.